Following are 13 T cell receptor beta chains from one sample sequenced in a study of regulatory T cells in long-lasting Graves disease. Specified time point: newly diagnosed GD, antithyroid drugs for less than 3 months. The TCR library was made from RNA that had been extracted from PBMCs in TRIzol. CDR3-region Arm-PCR and iRepertoire HTBI primers produced the TCR beta libraries. TCRdb used MiXCR to reprocess the multiplex PCR reads, holding one entry per CDR3 protein. The data hold 530,000 or so distinct CDR3 sequences, with roughly a sixth observed a single time. These data were also reused for a study on T cells in Graves' hyperthyroidism and ophthalmopathy.

The sample was peripheral blood mononuclear cells (PBMCs), taken at new diagnosis, from a patient treated with antithyroid drugs. Source of these receptors: a man younger than 35 with Graves disease.

The sample holds a few counts of this clonotype. V gene TRBV9 combines with J gene TRBJ2-6, with D perhaps assigned TRBD1 or TRBD2 (5 bases each). The CDR3 runs 15 residues. Germline CDR1 is SGDLS and CDR2 is YYNGEE. Between the trimmed V and J ends, which lost 4 bases and 4 bases, there was a span of 12 bases. CDR3: CASSPGALGANVLTF. CDR3 coding DNA: TGTGCCAGCAGCCCCGGGGCGCTCGGGGCCAACGTCCTGACTTTC.

This clonotype was detected many times. The chain recombines TRBV11-2 with TRBJ2-1; 7 bases map to TRBD2. CDR3 length: 17 amino acids. J lost 10 bases, V lost 0 bases, and 15 bases had no gene match. CDR1 is SGHAT and CDR2 is FQNNGV in the germline V gene. CDR3 DNA: TGTGCCAGCAGCTTAGACCGTGAGGCGGGGGAAGTGGAGGAGCAGTTCTTC. Translating it yields CASSLDREAGEVEEQFF.

This clonotype was seen just once. The V and J genes are TRBV9 and TRBJ2-7; TRBD1 matches 9 bases. Germline V gene lookup returns CDR1 SGDLS and CDR2 YYNGEE. J was trimmed by 2 bases and V by 3 bases; bases with no gene match: 6. This CDR3 comprises 15 residues. The CDR3 sequence is CASSGRDRAAYEQYF. As DNA, the CDR3 is TGTGCCAGCAGCGGCCGGGACAGGGCTGCCTACGAGCAGTACTTC.

This clonotype was seen only a few times. This sequence joins TRBV18 and TRBJ1-6; D uncertain. The CDR3 spans 13 residues. Trimming left V 1 base short and J 10 bases short, with 8 bases between. The germline gives CDR1 KGHSH, CDR2 LQKENI. This CDR3 reads CASSPQEGSPLHF. The CDR3 nucleotides read TGTGCCAGCTCACCACAGGAGGGATCACCCCTCCACTTT.

The chain joins TRBV19 to TRBJ2-1; maybe TRBD1 (6 bases). This CDR3 is 15 amino acids long. CDR1 and CDR2 from the germline V gene are LNHDA and SQIVND (reference sequence). Trimming shortened V by 5 bases and J by 0 bases, and 11 bases separated the two germline ends. The CDR3 loop reads CASSSGHPSYNEQFF. CDR3 nucleotide sequence: TGTGCCAGTAGTTCGGGACACCCCTCCTACAATGAGCAGTTCTTC.

This clonotype appeared a few times. CDR3 sequence: CASSLVSASGSRYF. The CDR3 DNA is TGCGCCAGCAGCTTGGTTTCCGCTAGCGGGAGTAGGTATTTT. The chain joins TRBV5-1 to TRBJ2-3; 10 nucleotides match TRBD2. J was trimmed by 14 bases and V by 0 bases; bases with no gene match: 9. The CDR3 totals 14 residues. Germline V lookup: CDR1 SGHRS, CDR2 YFSETQ.

This chain joins TRBV6-1 and TRBJ2-5; D possibly corresponds to TRBD2 (6 bases). Trimming cost V 6 bases and J 5 bases, with 22 bases left between them. The CDR3 consists of 16 residues. Germline CDR1 reads MNHNS; CDR2 reads SASEGT. The CDR3 region has the DNA TGTGCCAGCAGCCGCACAGCCCCGGGAGCGACGGAGACCCAGTACTTC. Translation: CASSRTAPGATETQYF.

As regards this clonotype: This could be a read error, since a much larger clone is one nucleotide away. The genes are TRBV12-3 or TRBV12-4 and TRBJ2-3, with no clear D. The V and J ends lost 8 bases and 7 bases respectively, with 16 bases between them. This CDR3 is 13 amino acids long. The chain's CDR3 is CASGRFPENTQYF. The CDR3 coding sequence is TGTGCCAGCGGTCGCTTCCCGGAGAATACGCAGTATTTT.

This clonotype was seen at least ten times. The V and J genes are TRBV5-1 and TRBJ2-1; 7 bases line up with TRBD2. J lost 8 bases, V lost 2 bases, and 7 bases had no gene match. The germline CDR1 and CDR2 sequences are SGHRS and YFSETQ. The CDR3 spans 14 residues. The DNA of the CDR3 is TGCGCCAGCAGCTTTGGGGGAGGGCCCCATGAGCAGTTCTTC. It codes for CASSFGGGPHEQFF.

This clonotype was observed a handful of times. The chain couples TRBV12-3 or TRBV12-4 to TRBJ2-3; D tentatively reads TRBD1 or TRBD2 (6 bases each). This CDR3 region has 15 residues. The V end lost 4 bases, the J end lost 6 bases, and 17 bases lay between the germline ends. CDR3 residues: CASSWGAGARDTQYF. The CDR3, as DNA: TGTGCCAGCAGTTGGGGGGCGGGTGCGAGGGATACGCAGTATTTT.

This clonotype came up many times. The chain has TRBV28 and TRBJ1-4, with unresolved D. Trimming removed 2 bases at V and 11 bases at J, with 15 bases between. Germline V gives CDR1 MDHEN, CDR2 SYDVKM. The CDR3 has 14 amino acids. This chain's CDR3 is CASSLIQAHWKLFF. For the CDR3, the DNA is TGTGCCAGCAGTTTAATCCAGGCCCATTGGAAACTGTTTTTT.

This clonotype was counted at least ten times. V gene TRBV19 combines with J gene TRBJ2-1; D may match TRBD1 or TRBD2 (6 bases each). The CDR3 spans 14 residues. The V end lost 7 bases, the J end lost 4 bases, and 14 bases lay between the germline ends. Germline lookup yields CDR1 LNHDA and CDR2 SQIVND (reference sequence). CDR3 DNA: TGTGCCAGTACCACTGGGGGGCCTTACAATGAGCAGTTCTTC. Amino acids: CASTTGGPYNEQFF.

This clonotype has just a few counts. A much larger clonotype is one base distant, so this may be a read error. This rearrangement joins TRBV28 to TRBJ1-2, with D unresolved. The length of the CDR3 is 12 residues. The V end was cut by 6 bases, the J end by 2 bases, with 7 bases between. CDR1 is MDHEN, CDR2 SYDVKM, per germline. The CDR3 sequence is CASRMRNYGYTF. The CDR3 coding sequence is TGTGCCAGCAGGATGCGGAACTATGGCTACACCTTC.